Listed below are T cell receptor beta chains from one sample, sequenced in a study of identical twins. TCRdb re-called the 5' RACE reads with MiXCR, one entry per CDR3 protein. This sample has some 500,000 distinct CDR3 sequences, with around 20% found just once. These same data were also listed under a study on T cells expressing NK-cell markers.

Sequenced material: CD4+ T cells sorted from blood. The receptors were sampled from a young woman in good health. Each CDR3 is given without its conserved first and last residue.

j_call v_call cdr3_aa
TRBJ2-7 TRBV20-1 SARTGTAYEQY
TRBJ2-2 TRBV20-1 SARESDLTGELF
TRBJ1-2 TRBV25-1 ASSERTELYGYT
TRBJ2-3 TRBV23-1 ASSFGGETDTQY
TRBJ1-6 TRBV20-1 SASAQGGSPLH
TRBJ2-5 TRBV7-2 ASSRLGGQETQY
TRBJ2-3 TRBV27 ASRYKGDGTQY
TRBJ2-7 TRBV7-9 ASSYRGAPYEQY
TRBJ1-1 TRBV12-3/TRBV12-4 ASSHDRDTEAF
TRBJ1-1 TRBV3-1 ASSLSKNTEAF
TRBJ2-1 TRBV10-2 ASSRDISQGQF
TRBJ2-2 TRBV6-6 ASLGSGELF
TRBJ2-3 TRBV20-1 SAAGGGRGFTDTQY
TRBJ2-7 TRBV7-2 ASSLELDYEQY
TRBJ1-4 TRBV7-6 ASSLEAGRNEKLF
TRBJ1-2 TRBV4-1 ASSQVMGTVGYT
TRBJ1-1 TRBV5-1 ASSWGPGQGLTEAF
TRBJ2-3 TRBV6-1 ASSRIAGGIDTQY
TRBJ2-1 TRBV6-5 ASSYSSGRYNEQF
TRBJ1-5 TRBV6-5 ASSYSSTRDQPQH
TRBJ1-4 TRBV20-1 SARDIQNNEKLF
TRBJ1-1 TRBV29-1 SDRTGNTEAF
TRBJ2-1 TRBV5-1 ASSFAYSYNEQF
TRBJ1-5 TRBV20-1 SARGMGRRQGSNQPQH
TRBJ1-2 TRBV7-9 ASSQPRDGTNYGYT
TRBJ2-2 TRBV5-1 ASSSGGSPGELF
TRBJ1-1 TRBV29-1 SVERTGSWTEAF
TRBJ2-3 TRBV5-6 ASAPLGGYTDTQY
TRBJ1-2 TRBV15 ATSREGVGGYGYT
TRBJ2-3 TRBV20-1 SARPSGDSDTQY
TRBJ1-3 TRBV12-3/TRBV12-4 ASSLGGGNTIY
TRBJ2-5 TRBV5-1 ASSLSGGFETQY
TRBJ2-7 TRBV5-6 ASSFRDRTYEQY
TRBJ1-6 TRBV25-1 ASSRAIYNSPLH
TRBJ2-7 TRBV20-1 SARGPSEGTEQY
TRBJ2-1 TRBV10-3 AIRRDRTTYNEQF
TRBJ2-1 TRBV27 ASSFRRQINEQF
TRBJ1-5 TRBV20-1 SARGPAQDQPQH
TRBJ2-2 TRBV20-1 SVGGTSDFAGELF
TRBJ2-1 TRBV12-3/TRBV12-4 ASSFEWGGYNEQF
TRBJ2-1 TRBV20-1 SARGTSGVALNEQF
TRBJ1-2 TRBV10-3 ATLDRTSNYGYT
TRBJ1-2 TRBV20-1 SARQGDYGYT
TRBJ1-1 TRBV6-5 ASSYWEGKGEAF
TRBJ2-7 TRBV7-9 ASSDGVSSYEQY
TRBJ2-1 TRBV20-1 SARDGTGSTEQF
TRBJ2-7 TRBV7-9 ASSMTSGGQMEQY
TRBJ2-1 TRBV9 ASSPAPRSSYNEQF
TRBJ1-5 TRBV6-2/TRBV6-3 ASSYRDRVQPQH
TRBJ2-5 TRBV10-3 AISERGVQETQY
TRBJ2-1 TRBV7-2 ASSPTGTSLNEQF
TRBJ2-2 TRBV20-1 SARDELNTGELF
TRBJ2-3 TRBV13 ASSLVTGRRYGTQY
TRBJ2-3 TRBV7-9 ASSLGSGGATDTQY
TRBJ2-7 TRBV29-1 SAVKEDSSYEQY
TRBJ2-3 TRBV24-1 ATSDGRTQY
TRBJ1-4 TRBV29-1 SVGHLLGTNEKLF